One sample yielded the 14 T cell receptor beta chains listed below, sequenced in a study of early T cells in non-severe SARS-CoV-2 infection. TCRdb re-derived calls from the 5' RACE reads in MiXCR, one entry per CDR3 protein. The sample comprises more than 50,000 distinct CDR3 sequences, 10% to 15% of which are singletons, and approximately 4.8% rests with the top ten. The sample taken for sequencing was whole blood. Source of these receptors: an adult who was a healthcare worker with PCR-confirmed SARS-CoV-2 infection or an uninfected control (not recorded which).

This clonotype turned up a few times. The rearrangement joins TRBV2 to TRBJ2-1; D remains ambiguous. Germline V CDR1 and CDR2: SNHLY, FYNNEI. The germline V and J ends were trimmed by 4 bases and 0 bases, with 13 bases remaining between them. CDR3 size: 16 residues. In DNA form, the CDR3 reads TGTGCCAGCAGTGGGTCTGGCGGAAGCTCCTACAATGAGCAGTTCTTC. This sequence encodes CASSGSGGSSYNEQFF.

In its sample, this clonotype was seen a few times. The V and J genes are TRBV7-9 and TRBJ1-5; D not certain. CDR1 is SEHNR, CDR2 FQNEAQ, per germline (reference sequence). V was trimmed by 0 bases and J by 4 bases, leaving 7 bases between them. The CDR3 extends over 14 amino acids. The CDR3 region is CASSLAGVNQPQHF. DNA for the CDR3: TGTGCCAGCAGCTTAGCCGGGGTTAATCAGCCCCAGCATTTT.

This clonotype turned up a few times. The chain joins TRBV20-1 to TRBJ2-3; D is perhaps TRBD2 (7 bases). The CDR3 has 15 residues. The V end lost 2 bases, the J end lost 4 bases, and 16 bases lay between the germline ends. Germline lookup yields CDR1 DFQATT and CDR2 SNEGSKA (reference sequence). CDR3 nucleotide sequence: TGCAGTGCTAGAACAGGGCGGGAGTTGGCAGATACGCAGTATTTT. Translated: CSARTGRELADTQYF.

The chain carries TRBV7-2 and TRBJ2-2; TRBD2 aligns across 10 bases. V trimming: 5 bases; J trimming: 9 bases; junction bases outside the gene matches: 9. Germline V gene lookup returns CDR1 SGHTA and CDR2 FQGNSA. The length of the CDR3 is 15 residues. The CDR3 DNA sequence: TGTGCCAGCAGCCCGGGAGCGGGAGGGGACCGGGAGCTGTTTTTT. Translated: CASSPGAGGDRELFF.

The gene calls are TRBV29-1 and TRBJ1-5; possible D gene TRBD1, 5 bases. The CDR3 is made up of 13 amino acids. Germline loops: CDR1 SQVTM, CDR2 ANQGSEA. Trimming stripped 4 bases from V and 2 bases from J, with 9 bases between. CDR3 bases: TGCAGCGTTGGGGGGGGTGGCAATCAGCCCCAGCATTTT. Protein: CSVGGGGNQPQHF.

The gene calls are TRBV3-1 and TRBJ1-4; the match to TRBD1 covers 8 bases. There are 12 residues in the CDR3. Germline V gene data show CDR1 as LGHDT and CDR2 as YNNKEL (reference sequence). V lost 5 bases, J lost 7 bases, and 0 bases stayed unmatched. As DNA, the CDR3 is TGTGCCAGCAGCGACAGGGGTGAAAAACTGTTTTTT. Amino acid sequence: CASSDRGEKLFF.

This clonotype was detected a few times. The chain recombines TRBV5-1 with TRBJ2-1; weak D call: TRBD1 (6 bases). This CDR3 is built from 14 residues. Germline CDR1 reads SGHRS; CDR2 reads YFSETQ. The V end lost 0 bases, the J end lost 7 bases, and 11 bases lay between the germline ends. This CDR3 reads CASSLGQGWNEQFF. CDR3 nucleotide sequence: TGCGCCAGCAGCTTGGGGCAGGGGTGGAATGAGCAGTTCTTC.

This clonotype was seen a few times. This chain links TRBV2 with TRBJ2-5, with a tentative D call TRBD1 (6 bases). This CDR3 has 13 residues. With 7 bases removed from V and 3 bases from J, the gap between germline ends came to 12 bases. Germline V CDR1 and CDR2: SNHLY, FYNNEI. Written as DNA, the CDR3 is TGTGCCAGCAAGCGACAGGCCAAAGAGACCCAGTACTTC. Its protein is CASKRQAKETQYF.

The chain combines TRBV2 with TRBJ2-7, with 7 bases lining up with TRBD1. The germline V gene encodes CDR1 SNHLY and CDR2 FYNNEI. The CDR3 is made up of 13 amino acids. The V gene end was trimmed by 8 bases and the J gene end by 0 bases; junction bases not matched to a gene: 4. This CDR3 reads CASYRDSSYEQYF. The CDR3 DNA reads TGTGCCAGCTACAGGGACAGCTCCTACGAGCAGTACTTC.

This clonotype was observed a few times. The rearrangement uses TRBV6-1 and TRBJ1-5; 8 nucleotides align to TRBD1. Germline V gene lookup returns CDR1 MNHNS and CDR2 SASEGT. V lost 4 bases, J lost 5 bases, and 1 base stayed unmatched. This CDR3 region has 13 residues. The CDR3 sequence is CASSVQGDQPQHF. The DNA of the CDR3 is TGTGCCAGCAGTGTACAGGGGGATCAGCCCCAGCATTTT.

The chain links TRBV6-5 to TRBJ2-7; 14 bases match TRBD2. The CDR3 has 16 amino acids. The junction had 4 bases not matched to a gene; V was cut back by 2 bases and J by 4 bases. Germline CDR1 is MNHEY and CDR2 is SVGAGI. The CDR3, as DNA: TGTGCCAGCAGTTACGGCGGGACTAGCGGGGGTTACGAGCAGTACTTC. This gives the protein CASSYGGTSGGYEQYF.

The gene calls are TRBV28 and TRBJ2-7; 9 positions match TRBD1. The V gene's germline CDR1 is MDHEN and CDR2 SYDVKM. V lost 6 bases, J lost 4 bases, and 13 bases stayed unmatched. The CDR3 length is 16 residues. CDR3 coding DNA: TGTGCCAGCAGCCCAGCCGGGACAGGGTTCTCTTACGAGCAGTACTTC. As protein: CASSPAGTGFSYEQYF.

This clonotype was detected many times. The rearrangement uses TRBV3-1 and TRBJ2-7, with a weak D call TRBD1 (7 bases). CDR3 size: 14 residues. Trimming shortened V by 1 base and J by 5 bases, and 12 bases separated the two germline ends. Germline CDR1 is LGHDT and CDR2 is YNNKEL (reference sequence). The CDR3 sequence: CASSQAAGGNEQYF. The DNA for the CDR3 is TGTGCCAGCAGCCAAGCCGCAGGGGGGAACGAGCAGTACTTC.

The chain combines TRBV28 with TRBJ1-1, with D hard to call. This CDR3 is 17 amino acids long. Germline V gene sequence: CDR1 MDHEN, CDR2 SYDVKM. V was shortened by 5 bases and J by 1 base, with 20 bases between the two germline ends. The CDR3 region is CASSPGGAGKRNTEAFF. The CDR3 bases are TGTGCCAGCAGTCCAGGCGGCGCGGGCAAGCGGAACACTGAAGCTTTCTTT. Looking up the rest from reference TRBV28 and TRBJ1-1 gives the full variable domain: DVKVTQSSRYLVKRTGEKVFLECVQDMDHENMFWYRQDPGLGLRLIYFSYDVKMKEKGDIPEGYSVSREKKERFSLILESASTNQTSMYLCASSPGGAGKRNTEAFFGQGTRLTVV.